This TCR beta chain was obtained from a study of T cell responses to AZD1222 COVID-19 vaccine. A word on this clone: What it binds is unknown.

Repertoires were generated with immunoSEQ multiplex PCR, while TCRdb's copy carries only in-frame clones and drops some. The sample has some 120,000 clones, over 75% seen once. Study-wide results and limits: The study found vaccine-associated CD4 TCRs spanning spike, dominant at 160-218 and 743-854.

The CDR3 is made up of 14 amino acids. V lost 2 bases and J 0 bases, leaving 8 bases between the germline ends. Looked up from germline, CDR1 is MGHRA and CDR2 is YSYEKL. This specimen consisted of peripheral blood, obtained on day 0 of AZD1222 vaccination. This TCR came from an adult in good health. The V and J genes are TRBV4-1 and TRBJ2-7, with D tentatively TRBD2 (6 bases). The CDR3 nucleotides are TGCGCCAGCAGCCAATCGGACTACTCCTACGAGCAGTACTTC. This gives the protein CASSQSDYSYEQYF.